This paragraph reports one TCR beta chain. The antigen remains unidentified. The same CDR3 also results from other DNA sequences found in this sample. There are 16 residues in the CDR3. Germline V gives CDR1 SGHRS, CDR2 YFSETQ. Deletions cut 1 base from V and 1 base from J, with 12 bases between. Profiling relied on immunoSEQ multiplex PCR, and the TCRdb table lists in-frame clones only, not all of them. The sample yields around 340,000 clones, around 89% seen once. These data belong to a study of Ad26.COV2.S vaccination and SARS-CoV-2 variants. Treatment meaning: approximately 18 received Ad26.COV2.S at low or high dose, single or two shots; a few received placebo; per-sample allocation not given. On day 63 after the first injection, vaccine and placebo recipients gave samples. Whole-study findings and limits: Non-spike TCR breadth showed similarity between vaccine and placebo recipients. Estimates derived from TCR breadth and depth analyses may have underestimated total T cell responses.

This sequence originates from a person aged 18-65 years who received the Ad26.COV2.S COVID-19 vaccine or a placebo. The genes are TRBV5-1 and TRBJ2-1; possible D gene TRBD1, 6 bases. The material sequenced was peripheral blood, taken in a trial of Ad26.COV2.S vaccine versus placebo. CDR3: CASSLQGRRSYNEQFF. CDR3 sequence (DNA): TGCGCCAGCAGCTTGCAGGGGAGAAGGTCCTACAATGAGCAGTTCTTC.